Listed here are 9 T cell receptor beta chains from one sample, sequenced in a study of cytomegalovirus exposure and HLA in healthy donors. This PCR relied on a set of 60 Vbeta primers and 13 Jbeta primers. Profiled with immunoSEQ multiplex PCR; TCRdb holds only in-frame clones, not every one. The table has approximately 120,000 clones, over 70% seen once. Material for sequencing was PBMCs. These receptors were obtained from a woman aged 45-65 years in good health and CMV-seronegative.

The V and J genes are TRBV27 and TRBJ1-5; the match to TRBD1 covers 7 bases. V gave up 3 bases and J gave up 7 bases; unmatched junction bases: 12. The CDR3 totals 16 residues. From germline, CDR1 is MNHEY and CDR2 SMNVEV (reference sequence). The CDR3 region has the DNA TGTGCCAGCAGTTTTGTCCTCAGGGGGGTTGGCCAGCCCCAGCATTTT. Translation: CASSFVLRGVGQPQHF.

This clone was picked up one time. The genes are TRBV4-3 and TRBJ2-2; TRBD2 might be the D (5 bases). The CDR3 is 15 amino acids. Germline loops: CDR1 LGHNA, CDR2 YSLEER. The V gene lost 8 bases and the J gene lost 3 bases, with 16 bases spanning the gap. The CDR3 here is CASRFEVEDTGELFF. CDR3 DNA sequence: TGCGCCAGCCGTTTTGAGGTGGAGGACACCGGGGAGCTGTTTTTT.

This clone was counted a few times. The rearrangement joins TRBV9 to TRBJ2-7, with 7 bases identical to TRBD2. This CDR3 is 13 amino acids long. Germline lookup yields CDR1 SGDLS and CDR2 YYNGEE. The trim removed 7 bases at V and 3 bases at J, leaving 7 bases unmatched. The chain's CDR3 is CASGAGVGYEQYF. CDR3 DNA sequence: TGTGCCAGCGGCGCGGGAGTCGGCTACGAGCAGTACTTC.

J is TRBJ1-1 and V is TRBV6-1, with D possibly TRBD1 on 6 matching bases. CDR3 length: 11 residues. The V end lost 4 bases, the J end lost 11 bases, and 11 bases lay between the germline ends. From germline, CDR1 is MNHNS and CDR2 SASEGT. The CDR3 sequence: CASSGQVEAFF. DNA for the CDR3: TGTGCCAGCAGTGGACAGGTTGAGGCTTTCTTT.

V and J are TRBV4-2 and TRBJ1-4, with 8 bases fitting TRBD1. From germline, CDR1 is LGHNA and CDR2 YNFKEQ. The trim removed 0 bases at V and 4 bases at J, leaving 4 bases unmatched. This CDR3 region has 16 residues. The CDR3 nucleotides are TGTGCCAGCAGCCAAGATTTAGGGACAGGTAATGAAAAACTGTTTTTT. It yields the protein CASSQDLGTGNEKLFF.

The CDR3 region is CASSVAGENIQYF. The CDR3 nucleotides are TGTGCCAGCAGCGTTGCGGGAGAAAACATTCAGTACTTC. This rearrangement joins TRBV9 to TRBJ2-4; 7 bases map to TRBD2. This CDR3 is 13 amino acids long. Losses at the gene ends were 2 bases for V and 5 bases for J; bases not matched to a gene: 1. Germline CDR1 and CDR2: SGDLS and YYNGEE.

The chain links TRBV9 to TRBJ2-1; 8 bases match TRBD2. The CDR3 extends over 16 amino acids. Per the germline V gene, CDR1 is SGDLS and CDR2 is YYNGEE. Germline trimming cut 3 bases from V and 0 bases from J; bases unmatched to any gene: 5. DNA for the CDR3: TGTGCCAGCAGCGCCGAAGCGGGGGCCTCCTACAATGAGCAGTTCTTC. Translation: CASSAEAGASYNEQFF.

This sequence joins TRBV14 and TRBJ2-5; TRBD2 aligns across 9 bases. The germline gives CDR1 SGHDN, CDR2 FVKESK. Trimming cost V 3 bases and J 3 bases; bases outside gene matches: 11. The CDR3 is 17 amino acids. This CDR3 is CASSHPLGVAGEETQYF. CDR3 bases: TGTGCCAGCAGCCACCCCTTGGGGGTAGCGGGAGAAGAGACCCAGTACTTC.

The genes are TRBV7-2 and TRBJ2-7; maybe TRBD1 (5 bases). CDR1 is SGHTA and CDR2 is FQGNSA in the germline V gene. Trimming stripped 5 bases from V and 0 bases from J, with 11 bases between. This CDR3 is built from 14 residues. CDR3 coding DNA: TGTGCCAGCAGCGAGGACAACAGCTCCTACGAGCAGTACTTC. It encodes CASSEDNSSYEQYF.